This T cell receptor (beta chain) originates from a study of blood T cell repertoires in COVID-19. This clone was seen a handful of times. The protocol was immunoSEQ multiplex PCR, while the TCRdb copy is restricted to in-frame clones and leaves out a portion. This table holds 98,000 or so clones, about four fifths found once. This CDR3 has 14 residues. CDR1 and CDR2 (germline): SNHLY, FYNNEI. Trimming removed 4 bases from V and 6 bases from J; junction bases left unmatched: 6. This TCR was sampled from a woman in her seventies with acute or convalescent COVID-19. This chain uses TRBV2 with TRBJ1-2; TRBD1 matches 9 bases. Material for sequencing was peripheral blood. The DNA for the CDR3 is TGTGCCAGCAGTGGGCGACAGGGGGGAGATGGCTACACCTTC. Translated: CASSGRQGGDGYTF.